Given below is one T cell receptor (beta chain) in context. This entry is derived from a study of cytomegalovirus exposure and HLA in healthy donors. V lost 6 bases, J lost 8 bases, and 8 bases stayed unmatched. The germline gives CDR1 ENHRY, CDR2 SYGVKD. The CDR3 contains 14 residues. The PCR was carried out with 60 Vbeta primers and 13 Jbeta primers. This table comes from immunoSEQ multiplex PCR, and its TCRdb copy is limited to in-frame clones, with some not included. The sample contains more than 70,000 clones, roughly 67% of which appear only once. Sequenced input: PBMCs. This chain connects TRBV10-3 to TRBJ1-4; TRBD1 agrees at 8 bases. The TCR sequence derives from a man in his forties in good health and CMV-seropositive. The CDR3 loop reads CAIRPGQAGEKLFF. The CDR3 region has the DNA TGTGCCATCAGGCCGGGACAGGCGGGGGAAAAACTGTTTTTT.